Listed below are T cell receptor beta chains from one sample, sequenced in a study of regulatory and conventional T cells in RAG deficiency. Measured with immunoSEQ multiplex PCR; TCRdb has only the in-frame clones, and not every one. This table has about 32,000 clones, approximately 91% appearing once. These data were also reused for a study on regulatory T cells.

Specimen: CD8+ T cells sorted from blood. The receptors were sampled from a human donor in good health. The CDR3 runs from the conserved cysteine through the conserved F or W. D genes are given only for firm matches. Expanded clones get a size class; other rows say once, few or many, or leave the size out.

d_gene	v_gene	abundance	j_gene	CDR3aa	CDR3nt
NA	TRBV20-1	once	TRBJ1-1	CSARGAGEAFF	TGCAGTGCTAGGGGGGCAGGGGAAGCTTTCTTT
NA	TRBV20-1	NA	TRBJ2-5	CSVQGGETQYF	TGCAGTGTACAGGGCGGGGAGACCCAGTACTTC
NA	TRBV27	NA	TRBJ2-7	CASRDNRPAYEQYF	TGTGCCAGCAGGGACAACCGCCCCGCCTACGAGCAGTACTTC
NA	TRBV7-3	once	TRBJ1-2	CASSSGQGFQHF	TGTGCCAGCAGCTCCGGCCAGGGCTTTCAACACTTC
TRBD1	TRBV4-1	NA	TRBJ1-1	CASSQAPTGRNTEAFF	TGCGCCAGCAGCCAAGCCCCGACAGGGCGGAACACTGAAGCTTTCTTT
TRBD2	TRBV4-2	once	TRBJ2-7	CASSQSKGTSGSYEQYF	TGTGCCAGCAGCCAATCCAAAGGGACTAGCGGGAGCTACGAGCAGTACTTC
TRBD1	TRBV6-5	NA	TRBJ2-7	CASSHRGRDYEQYF	TGTGCCAGCAGTCACAGGGGGCGAGACTACGAGCAGTACTTC
TRBD1	TRBV19	NA	TRBJ1-4	CASSIGQGAVNERLFF	TGTGCCAGTAGTATTGGACAGGGGGCAGTTAATGAAAGACTGTTTTTT
TRBD1	TRBV5-6	once	TRBJ2-3	CASSNRDRVGDTQYF	TGTGCCAGCAGCAACCGGGACAGGGTTGGAGATACGCAGTATTTT
NA	TRBV28	NA	TRBJ1-1	CASSPRTDMMNTEAFF	TGTGCCAGCAGTCCAAGGACAGACATGATGAACACTGAAGCTTTCTTT
NA	TRBV5-1	NA	TRBJ1-6	CASSINNSPLHF	TGCGCCAGCAGCATCAATAATTCACCCCTCCACTTT
TRBD2	TRBV19	NA	TRBJ2-3	CASSIASGGYVDTQYF	TGTGCCAGTAGTATTGCGAGCGGGGGTTATGTAGATACGCAGTATTTT
NA	TRBV7-8	NA	TRBJ1-4	CASSINTGHPATNEKLFF	TGTGCCAGCAGCATTAATACAGGGCATCCAGCAACTAATGAAAAACTGTTTTTT
TRBD1	TRBV29-1	NA	TRBJ2-1	CSAGGGYNEQFF	TGCAGCGCAGGGGGTGGTTACAATGAGCAGTTCTTC
NA	TRBV30	NA	TRBJ2-4	CAWRGGELAKNIQYF	TGTGCCTGGAGAGGAGGAGAGCTAGCCAAAAACATTCAGTACTTC
NA	TRBV4-2	NA	TRBJ2-7	CASSQGGRQVHEQYF	TGTGCCAGCAGCCAGGGGGGACGACAGGTCCACGAGCAGTACTTC
TRBD2	TRBV28	NA	TRBJ2-1	CASRERERTFF	TGTGCCAGCAGGGAGCGGGAGAGGACGTTCTTC
TRBD1	TRBV19	NA	TRBJ2-7	CASQPTGGIYEQYF	TGTGCCAGCCAGCCGACAGGGGGCATTTACGAGCAGTACTTC
TRBD2	TRBV19	NA	TRBJ2-1	CASSHGTSGANEQFF	TGTGCCAGTAGTCACGGGACTAGCGGGGCCAATGAGCAGTTCTTC
NA	TRBV28	NA	TRBJ1-2	CASSSGFGYTF	TGTGCCAGCAGTTCAGGTTTCGGCTACACCTTC
TRBD1	TRBV11-1	NA	TRBJ1-1	CASSPDRAYTEAFF	TGTGCCAGCAGCCCCGACAGGGCTTACACTGAAGCTTTCTTT
NA	TRBV9	NA	TRBJ1-1	CASSVEGNTEAFF	TGTGCCAGCAGCGTCGAAGGGAACACTGAAGCTTTCTTT
TRBD1	TRBV7-6	NA	TRBJ1-2	CASSSLWEGAEGYTF	TGTGCCAGCAGCTCCCTCTGGGAGGGGGCGGAAGGCTACACCTTC
NA	TRBV4-1	NA	TRBJ2-7	CASSQDLTHRVDEQYF	TGCGCCAGCAGCCAAGATCTGACCCACCGTGTGGACGAGCAGTACTTC
NA	TRBV5-1	NA	TRBJ1-1	CASSLVRGNTEAFF	TGCGCCAGCAGCTTGGTTCGGGGAAACACTGAAGCTTTCTTT
NA	TRBV20-1	NA	TRBJ1-1	CSARGGSEAFF	TGCAGTGCTAGAGGCGGCAGTGAAGCTTTCTTT
NA	TRBV28	NA	TRBJ2-7	CASSLSLDAHRVSYEQYF	TGTGCCAGCAGTTTATCCCTGGACGCACACAGGGTCTCCTACGAGCAGTACTTC
TRBD2	TRBV28	NA	TRBJ2-7	CASSPLGGSTTYEQYF	TGTGCCAGCAGTCCCCTAGGCGGGAGCACCACCTACGAGCAGTACTTC
TRBD2	TRBV4-1	once	TRBJ2-1	CASSQARGLAGGSYNEQFF	TGCGCCAGCAGCCAAGCCCGAGGACTAGCGGGAGGTAGCTACAATGAGCAGTTCTTC
TRBD1	TRBV15	NA	TRBJ1-6	CATSRDRRTGNSPLHF	TGTGCCACCAGCAGAGATAGGCGGACAGGAAATTCACCCCTCCACTTT
NA	TRBV4-2	NA	TRBJ2-6	CASSQDTDSGANALTF	TGTGCCAGCAGCCAAGATACAGACTCTGGGGCCAACGCCCTGACTTTC
NA	TRBV19	NA	TRBJ1-1	CASSSGPFMNTEAFF	TGTGCCAGTAGTTCGGGACCGTTCATGAACACTGAAGCTTTCTTT